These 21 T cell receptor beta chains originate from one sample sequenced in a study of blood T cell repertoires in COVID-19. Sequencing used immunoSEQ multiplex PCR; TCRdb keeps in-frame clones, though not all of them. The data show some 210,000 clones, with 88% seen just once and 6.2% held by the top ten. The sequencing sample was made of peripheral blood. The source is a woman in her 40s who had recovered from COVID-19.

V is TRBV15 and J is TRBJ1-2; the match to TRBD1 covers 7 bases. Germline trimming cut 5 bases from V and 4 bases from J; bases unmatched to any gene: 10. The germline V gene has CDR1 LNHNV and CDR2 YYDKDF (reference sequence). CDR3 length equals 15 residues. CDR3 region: CATSSQGGILYGYTF. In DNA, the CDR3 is TGTGCCACCAGCTCCCAGGGGGGAATCCTCTATGGCTACACCTTC.

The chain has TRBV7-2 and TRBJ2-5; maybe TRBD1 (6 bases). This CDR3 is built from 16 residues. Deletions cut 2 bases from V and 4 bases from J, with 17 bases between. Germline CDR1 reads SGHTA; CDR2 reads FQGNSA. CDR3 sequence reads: CASSLLSRGAGETQYF. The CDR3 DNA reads TGTGCCAGCAGCTTACTTTCCAGGGGCGCAGGAGAGACCCAGTACTTC.

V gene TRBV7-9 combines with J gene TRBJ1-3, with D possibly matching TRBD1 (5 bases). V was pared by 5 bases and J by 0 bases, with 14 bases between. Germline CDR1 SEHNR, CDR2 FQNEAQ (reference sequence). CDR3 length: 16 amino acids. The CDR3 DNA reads TGTGCCAGCAGCCGTGGGGCGGTAAACTCTGGAAACACCATATATTTT. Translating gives CASSRGAVNSGNTIYF.

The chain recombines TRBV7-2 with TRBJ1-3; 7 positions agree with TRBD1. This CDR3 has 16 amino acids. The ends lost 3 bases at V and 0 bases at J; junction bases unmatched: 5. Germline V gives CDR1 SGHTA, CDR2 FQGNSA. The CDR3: CASSFDRATSGNTIYF. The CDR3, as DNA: TGTGCCAGCAGCTTCGACAGGGCAACCTCTGGAAACACCATATATTTT.

This chain's CDR3 is CASSFTVAASYNEQFF. Written as DNA, the CDR3 is TGTGCCAGCAGCTTCACGGTGGCGGCCTCCTACAATGAGCAGTTCTTC. The chain is built from TRBV28 and TRBJ2-1; the D is unclear. V lost 6 bases and J lost 0, with 15 bases in between. Germline V gene lookup returns CDR1 MDHEN and CDR2 SYDVKM. This CDR3 spans 16 amino acids.

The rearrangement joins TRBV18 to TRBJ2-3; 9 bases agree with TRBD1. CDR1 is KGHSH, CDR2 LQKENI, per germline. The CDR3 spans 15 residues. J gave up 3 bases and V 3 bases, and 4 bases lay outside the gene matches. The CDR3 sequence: CASSPWTGDTDTQYF. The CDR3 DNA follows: TGTGCCAGCTCACCCTGGACAGGGGATACAGATACGCAGTATTTT.

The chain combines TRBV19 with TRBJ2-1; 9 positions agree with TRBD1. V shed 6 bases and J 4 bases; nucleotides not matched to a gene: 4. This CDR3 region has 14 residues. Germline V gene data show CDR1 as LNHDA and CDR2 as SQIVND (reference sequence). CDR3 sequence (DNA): TGTGCCAGTAGCGGGACAGGGACTTACAATGAGCAGTTCTTC. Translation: CASSGTGTYNEQFF.

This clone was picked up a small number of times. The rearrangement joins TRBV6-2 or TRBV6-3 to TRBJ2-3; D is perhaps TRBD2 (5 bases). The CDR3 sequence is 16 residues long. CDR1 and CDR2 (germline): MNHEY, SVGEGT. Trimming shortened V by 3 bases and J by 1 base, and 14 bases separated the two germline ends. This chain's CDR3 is CASSYRTWGGTDTQYF. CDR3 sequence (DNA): TGTGCCAGCAGTTATAGGACGTGGGGAGGCACAGATACGCAGTATTTT.

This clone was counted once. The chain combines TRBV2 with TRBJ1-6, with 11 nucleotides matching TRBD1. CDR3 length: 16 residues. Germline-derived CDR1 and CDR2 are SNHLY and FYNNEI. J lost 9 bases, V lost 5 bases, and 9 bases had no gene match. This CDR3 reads CASSPGTGGTGSPLHF. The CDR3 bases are TGTGCCAGCAGTCCCGGGACAGGGGGAACCGGTTCACCCCTCCACTTT.

The CDR3 protein is CASSQDLSGYEQYF. As DNA, the CDR3 is TGCGCCAGCAGCCAAGATCTTTCGGGCTACGAGCAGTACTTC. This chain joins TRBV4-3 and TRBJ2-7; D gene unclear. V lost 0 bases, J lost 3 bases, and 9 bases lay in between. The V gene's germline CDR1 is LGHNA and CDR2 YSLEER. The CDR3 has 14 amino acids.

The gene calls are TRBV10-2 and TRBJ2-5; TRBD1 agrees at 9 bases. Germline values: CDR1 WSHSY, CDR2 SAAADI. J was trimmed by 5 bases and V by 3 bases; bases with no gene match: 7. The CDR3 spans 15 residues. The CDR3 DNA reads TGCGCCAGCAGTGACCCGGGACAGGGTATTGAGACCCAGTACTTC. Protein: CASSDPGQGIETQYF.

CDR3 sequence: CASSQDEGSSYEQYF. Here the CDR3 DNA reads TGCGCCAGCAGCCAAGACGAGGGATCCTCCTACGAGCAGTACTTC. The chain couples TRBV4-3 to TRBJ2-7, with D perhaps matching TRBD2 (5 bases). V lost 0 bases and J lost 0, with 9 bases in between. The germline V gene encodes CDR1 LGHNA and CDR2 YSLEER. The CDR3 length is 15 residues.

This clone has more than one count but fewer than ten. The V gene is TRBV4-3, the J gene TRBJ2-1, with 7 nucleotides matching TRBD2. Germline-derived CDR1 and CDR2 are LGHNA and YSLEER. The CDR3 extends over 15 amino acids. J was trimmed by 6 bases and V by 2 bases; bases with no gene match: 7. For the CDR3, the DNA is TGCGCCAGCAGCCAAAGGGAACTAGCGCTCAATGAGCAGTTCTTC. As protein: CASSQRELALNEQFF.

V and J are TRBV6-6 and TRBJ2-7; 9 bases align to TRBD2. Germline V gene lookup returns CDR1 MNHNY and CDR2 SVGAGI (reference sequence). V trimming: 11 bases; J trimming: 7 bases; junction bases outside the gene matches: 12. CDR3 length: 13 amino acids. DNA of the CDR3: TGTGCCGGGGGCCGTCTAGCGGGATCTGAGCAGTACTTC. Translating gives CAGGRLAGSEQYF.

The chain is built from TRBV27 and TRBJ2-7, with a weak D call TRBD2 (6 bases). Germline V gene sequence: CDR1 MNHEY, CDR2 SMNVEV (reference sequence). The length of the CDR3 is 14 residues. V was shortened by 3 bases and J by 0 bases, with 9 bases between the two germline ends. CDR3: CASSFGSRSYEQYF. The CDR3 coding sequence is TGTGCCAGCAGTTTCGGGAGTCGCTCCTACGAGCAGTACTTC.

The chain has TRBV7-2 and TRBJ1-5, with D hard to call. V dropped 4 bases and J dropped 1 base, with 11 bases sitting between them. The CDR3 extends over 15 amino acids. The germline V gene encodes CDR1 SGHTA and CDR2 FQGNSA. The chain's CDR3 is CASSSSVESNQPQHF. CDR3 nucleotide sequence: TGTGCCAGCAGCTCCTCGGTGGAGAGCAATCAGCCCCAGCATTTT.

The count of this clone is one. DNA for the CDR3: TGTGCCAGCAGTGAAGCGATCAGAATCAGCTCTGGAAACACCATATATTTT. This codes for CASSEAIRISSGNTIYF. The V call is TRBV6-1, the J call TRBJ1-3, with D unresolved. The CDR3 is made up of 17 amino acids. The V gene lost 0 bases and the J gene lost 0 bases, with 12 bases spanning the gap. Germline-derived CDR1 and CDR2 are MNHNS and SASEGT.

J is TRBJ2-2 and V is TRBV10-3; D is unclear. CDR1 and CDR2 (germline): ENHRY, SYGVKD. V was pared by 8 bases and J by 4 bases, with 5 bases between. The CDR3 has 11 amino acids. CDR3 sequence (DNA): TGTGCCATCGGCGGCACCGGGGAGCTGTTTTTT. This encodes CAIGGTGELFF.

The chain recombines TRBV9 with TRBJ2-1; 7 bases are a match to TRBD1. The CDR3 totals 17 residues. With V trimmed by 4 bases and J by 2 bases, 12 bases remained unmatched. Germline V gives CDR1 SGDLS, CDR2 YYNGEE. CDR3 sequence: CASSPPTGDVTYNEQFF. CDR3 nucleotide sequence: TGTGCCAGCAGCCCTCCTACAGGGGACGTAACCTACAATGAGCAGTTCTTC.

DNA of the CDR3: TGTGCCAGCAGGCCGTCCGGGGTCACCGGGGAGCTGTTTTTT. Protein sequence: CASRPSGVTGELFF. This sequence joins TRBV7-8 and TRBJ2-2, with D perhaps TRBD2 (5 bases). Germline V lookup: CDR1 SGHVS, CDR2 FQNEAQ. V lost 6 bases, J lost 4 bases, and 12 bases lay in between. This CDR3 is built from 14 residues.

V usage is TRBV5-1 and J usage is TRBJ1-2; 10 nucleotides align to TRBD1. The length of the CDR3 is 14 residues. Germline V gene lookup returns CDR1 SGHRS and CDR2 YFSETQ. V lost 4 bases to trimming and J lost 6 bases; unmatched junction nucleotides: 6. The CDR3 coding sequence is TGCGCCAGCAGCCGACAGGGGACAGGGGATGGCTACACCTTC. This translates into CASSRQGTGDGYTF. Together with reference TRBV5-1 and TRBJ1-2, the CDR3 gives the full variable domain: KAGVTQTPRYLIKTRGQQVTLSCSPISGHRSVSWYQQTPGQGLQFLFEYFSETQRNKGNFPGRFSGRQFSNSRSEMNVSTLELGDSALYLCASSRQGTGDGYTFGSGTRLTVV.